The source of this T cell receptor beta chain is a study of T cells in Graves' hyperthyroidism and ophthalmopathy. Amplification targeted TCR beta CDR3 regions from RNA transcripts. Initially, a first-round RT-PCR of the TCR CDR3 employed the HTBI primer set. Via MiXCR, TCRdb re-called the multiplex PCR reads, giving one row per CDR3 protein. The data show some 740,000 distinct CDR3 sequences, around 15% seen once. Source material for PBMCs was over 8 ml fresh peripheral blood. The CDR3 runs to 15 residues. The ends were cut back, 0 bases at V and 1 base at J, with 9 bases in the middle. Per germline, CDR1 SEHNR and CDR2 FQNEAQ (reference sequence). With respect to this clonotype: Antigen specificity is unknown.

General observations from the study: From stable hyperthyroidism, ophthalmopathy was separated by a 13 V-J model. Ophthalmopathy was predicted by the model a median of 6.5 months ahead of onset.

V gene TRBV7-9 combines with J gene TRBJ1-1; D not resolved. This clonotype was obtained from a woman aged 18-29 years with Graves' hyperthyroidism. The sequenced sample consisted of blood. The DNA of the CDR3 is TGTGCCAGCAGCTTAGCGGTGCCGAGGAACACTGAAGCTTTCTTT. Its translation: CASSLAVPRNTEAFF.